These T cell receptor beta chains were read from a single sample in a study of regulatory T cells in long-lasting Graves disease. TCRdb passed the multiplex PCR reads through MiXCR, listing each CDR3 protein once. This table holds fewer than 400,000 distinct CDR3 sequences, less than 25% found once. The sample was peripheral blood mononuclear cells (PBMCs), taken when the disease was refractory, from a patient treated with antithyroid drugs. The source of these receptors is a female donor with Graves disease. Each CDR3 is given with its conserved first and last residue. Fields, in order: V gene, clone size, J gene, D gene, CDR3 length, CDR3 protein, CDR3 DNA. D genes are given only for firm matches. Only some rows state a clone size, as once, few, many or a class for expanded clones.

>TRBV2|few|TRBJ1-2|.|13
CASRGDTNYGYTF
TGTGCCAGCAGAGGGGACACCAACTATGGCTACACCTTC
>TRBV7-2|.|TRBJ2-6|.|14
CASSLALGANVLTF
TGTGCCAGCAGCTTAGCGTTGGGGGCCAACGTCCTGACTTTC
>TRBV7-2|.|TRBJ1-4|.|15
CASSLAGGAGEKLFF
TGTGCCAGCAGCTTAGCAGGGGGGGCGGGTGAAAAACTGTTTTTT
>TRBV5-1|.|TRBJ1-4|.|13
CASSSQDGEKLFF
TGCGCCAGCAGCAGTCAGGACGGTGAAAAACTGTTTTTT
>TRBV7-9|.|TRBJ2-7|TRBD2|12
CASSLTSGEQYF
TGTGCCAGCAGCTTGACTAGCGGCGAGCAGTACTTC
>TRBV19|.|TRBJ1-5|TRBD1|16
CASTPRGRGRDQPQHF
TGTGCCAGTACCCCAAGGGGCAGGGGGCGTGATCAGCCCCAGCATTTT
>TRBV10-3|many|TRBJ2-5|.|15
CAISDPGHPGETQYF
TGTGCCATCAGTGACCCTGGACACCCCGGGGAGACCCAGTACTTC
>TRBV10-2|few|TRBJ2-3|.|12
CASRQGTDTQYF
TGCGCCAGCAGACAGGGCACAGATACGCAGTATTTT
>TRBV27|.|TRBJ2-4|TRBD1|14
CASSPGQGLHIQYF
TGTGCCAGCAGTCCCGGACAGGGTTTACACATTCAGTACTTC
>TRBV12-3/TRBV12-4|many|TRBJ1-2|.|15
CASSSTPRGVNGYTF
TGTGCCAGCAGTTCCACCCCACGGGGGGTGAATGGCTACACCTTC
>TRBV30|.|TRBJ1-2|TRBD1|16
CAWSPPPLDRLFGYTF
TGTGCCTGGAGTCCCCCGCCTTTGGACAGGCTTTTTGGCTACACCTTC
>TRBV7-7|many|TRBJ2-2|.|14
CASSRDTNTGELFF
TGTGCTAGCAGCCGTGACACGAACACCGGGGAGCTGTTTTTT
>TRBV7-9|.|TRBJ2-1|.|11
CASSLGREHFF
TGTGCCAGCAGCTTAGGGAGGGAGCACTTCTTC
>TRBV7-8|.|TRBJ2-1|.|18
CASSPITNGPGNYNEQFF
TGTGCCAGCAGCCCTATCACGAACGGTCCAGGAAATTACAATGAGCAGTTCTTC
>TRBV11-3|.|TRBJ1-6|.|17
CASSSVYREIRNSPLHF
TGTGCCAGCAGCTCGGTGTACAGGGAGATACGTAATTCACCCCTCCACTTT
>TRBV29-1|.|TRBJ1-1|TRBD1|13
CSVVQGGDTEAFF
TGCAGCGTGGTACAGGGGGGCGACACTGAAGCTTTCTTT
>TRBV28|many|TRBJ1-2|.|14
CASSSGRRMGGYTF
TGTGCCAGCAGCTCCGGACGGAGGATGGGTGGCTACACCTTC
>TRBV25-1|many|TRBJ1-1|.|13
CASSEFLNTEAFF
TGTGCCAGCAGTGAATTTCTGAACACTGAAGCTTTCTTT
>TRBV28|many|TRBJ2-5|.|14
CASSLIGIRETQYF
TGTGCCAGCAGTTTAATCGGGATCCGGGAGACCCAGTACTTC
>TRBV2|many|TRBJ2-2|.|14
CASSWTRVTGELFF
TGTGCCAGCAGTTGGACGAGAGTCACCGGGGAGCTGTTTTTT
>TRBV2|.|TRBJ2-3|.|14
CASIPGQHTDTQYF
TGTGCCAGCATACCCGGACAGCACACAGATACGCAGTATTTT
>TRBV30|.|TRBJ2-1|.|11
CAWGYDEKQFF
TGTGCCTGGGGGTACGATGAGAAGCAGTTCTTC
>TRBV9|.|TRBJ2-7|.|13
CASSVRISGEQYF
TGTGCCAGCAGCGTCCGAATTTCAGGAGAGCAGTACTTC
>TRBV28|.|TRBJ1-5|.|15
CASSLSGHGNQPQHF
TGTGCCAGCAGTTTATCGGGACACGGCAATCAGCCCCAGCATTTT
>TRBV2|many|TRBJ2-7|TRBD2|13
CASRGGVSYEQYF
TGTGCCAGCAGGGGGGGGGTTTCCTACGAGCAGTACTTC
>TRBV5-1|.|TRBJ2-5|TRBD2|15
CASSLEASGVKTQYF
TGCGCCAGCAGCTTGGAGGCTAGCGGTGTAAAGACCCAGTACTTC
>TRBV6-2/TRBV6-3|many|TRBJ2-7|.|15
CASSYSTTLDYEQYF
TGTGCCAGCAGTTACTCTACTACCTTAGACTACGAGCAGTACTTC
>TRBV20-1|.|TRBJ2-2|.|14
CSARLRASTGELFF
TGCAGTGCTCGATTGAGGGCGAGTACCGGGGAGCTGTTTTTT
>TRBV18|.|TRBJ1-5|.|15
CASSPPGGVEQPQHF
TGTGCCAGCTCACCACCGGGGGGGGTGGAGCAGCCCCAGCATTTT
>TRBV20-1|many|TRBJ2-5|.|13
CSARGAGRETQYF
TGCAGTGCTAGAGGGGCTGGACGAGAGACCCAGTACTTC
>TRBV12-3/TRBV12-4|.|TRBJ1-2|.|13
CASSARSVSGCTF
TGTGCCAGCAGCGCCAGGTCTGTGAGTGGCTGCACCTTC
>TRBV7-9|many|TRBJ2-7|.|12
CASCFQGYEQYF
TGTGCCAGCTGTTTTCAGGGTTACGAGCAGTACTTC
>TRBV20-1|many|TRBJ2-7|.|14
CSAEPTGRLYEQYF
TGCAGTGCTGAGCCGACCGGGAGATTGTACGAGCAGTACTTC
>TRBV2|.|TRBJ2-3|.|14
CASTRVVSTDTQYF
TGTGCCAGCACCCGCGTCGTTAGCACAGATACGCAGTATTTT
>TRBV12-3/TRBV12-4|.|TRBJ1-1|TRBD1|14
CASSFGGQTSEALF
TGTGCCAGCAGTTTTGGGGGACAGACGTCTGAAGCTCTCTTT
>TRBV3-1|.|TRBJ2-1|TRBD2|20
CASSQPAAGAKTVSYNEQFF
TGTGCCAGCAGCCAACCCGCCGCGGGAGCGAAAACCGTCTCCTACAATGAGCAGTTCTTC
>TRBV20-1|few|TRBJ2-5|.|13
CSAPEAGGETQYF
TGCAGTGCTCCGGAGGCTGGAGGGGAGACCCAGTACTTC
>TRBV27|few|TRBJ2-7|.|15
CASSGFAGTPYEQYF
TGTGCCAGCAGCGGATTTGCCGGGACTCCCTACGAGCAGTACTTC
>TRBV7-9|.|TRBJ2-7|.|15
CASSLGTPILGQQYF
TGTGCCAGCAGCTTAGGGACACCTATCTTAGGGCAGCAGTACTTC
>TRBV14|few|TRBJ2-7|.|15
CASSPTVAGRHEQYF
TGTGCCAGCAGCCCGACCGTGGCAGGGCGCCACGAGCAGTACTTC
>TRBV6-8|.|TRBJ2-1|.|16
CASSFLGLGSYNEQFF
TGTGCCAGCAGTTTCTTAGGGTTAGGGTCCTACAATGAGCAGTTCTTC